Below are 29 T cell receptor beta chains sequenced from a single sample in a study of T cell repertoires in cytomegalovirus infection. TCRdb analysed the reads with MiXCR anew, one entry per CDR3 protein. The repertoire holds 300,000 or so distinct CDR3 sequences, about 8.8% seen once, with less than 3% in the top ten. The specimen was PBMCs. These receptors were taken from a human donor in good health (CMV status not recorded). Some clones in this sample may be carry-over from other donors' samples.

This chain joins TRBV29-1 and TRBJ2-7; possible D gene TRBD1, 5 bases. The CDR3 is 15 amino acids. Trimming shortened V by 1 base and J by 3 bases, and 16 bases separated the two germline ends. CDR1 and CDR2 from the germline V gene are SQVTM and ANQGSEA. The CDR3 spells CSVEGGQGAIYEQYF. The CDR3 DNA sequence: TGCAGCGTTGAAGGTGGGCAGGGTGCAATCTACGAGCAGTACTTC.

Points on this clonotype: Just one base apart from a much larger clone, this may be a read error. The chain recombines TRBV7-6 with TRBJ1-4; weak D call: TRBD1 (5 bases). Per the germline V gene, CDR1 is SGHVS and CDR2 is FNYEAQ. The CDR3 runs to 15 residues. V was clipped by 5 bases and J by 7 bases, with 17 bases between them. CDR3 nucleotide sequence: TGTGCCAGCAGCCTCCGGGACGGGGACTCTGAAAAACTGTTTTTT. It codes for CASSLRDGDSEKLFF.

Ten or more counts support this clonotype. The V gene is TRBV7-2, the J gene TRBJ1-1; unclear D gene. Germline assignment: CDR1 SGHTA and CDR2 FQGNSA. This CDR3 comprises 12 residues. The germline V and J ends were trimmed by 3 bases and 6 bases, with 8 bases remaining between them. CDR3 loop: CASSFPTAEAFF. CDR3 coding DNA: TGTGCCAGCAGCTTTCCGACGGCTGAAGCTTTCTTT.

This clonotype was seen many times. This chain links TRBV19 with TRBJ1-1; a weak D match, TRBD1 (6 bases). The CDR3 is 12 residues long. V lost 9 bases, J lost 8 bases, and 16 bases lay in between. Per germline, CDR1 LNHDA and CDR2 SQIVND (reference sequence). In DNA, the CDR3 is TGTGCCAGCCTACAGGGAAGCTCCGAAGCTTTCTTT. It yields the protein CASLQGSSEAFF.

This clonotype appeared a few times. This CDR3 reads CASSLGLAGGLGGELFF. CDR3 bases: TGTGCCAGCAGCCTCGGGCTAGCGGGGGGGCTGGGCGGGGAGCTGTTTTTT. The V gene is TRBV2, the J gene TRBJ2-2; 12 nucleotides agree with TRBD2. Germline CDR1 is SNHLY and CDR2 is FYNNEI. V trimming: 6 bases; J trimming: 7 bases; junction bases outside the gene matches: 12. This CDR3 is built from 17 residues.

This clonotype has ten or more counts. The V gene is TRBV7-2, the J gene TRBJ2-7; D is unresolved. This CDR3 has 14 residues. Germline lookup yields CDR1 SGHTA and CDR2 FQGNSA. Between the trimmed V and J ends, which lost 1 base and 1 base, there was a span of 8 bases. The CDR3 DNA is TGTGCCAGCAGCTTAGATCTCCAGTCCTACGAGCAGTACGTC. This encodes CASSLDLQSYEQYV.

V and J are TRBV6-6 and TRBJ1-1; D gene unclear. CDR3 length: 12 amino acids. Germline values: CDR1 MNHNY, CDR2 SVGAGI (reference sequence). With 7 bases removed from V and 5 bases from J, the gap between germline ends came to 11 bases. CDR3 sequence: CASNSLMTEAFF. The CDR3 DNA sequence: TGTGCCAGCAACTCTTTAATGACTGAAGCTTTCTTT.

This clonotype was counted many times. This chain uses TRBV5-4 with TRBJ1-5; possibly TRBD1 for D (6 bases). Germline CDR1 and CDR2: SGHNT and YYREEE (reference sequence). This CDR3 is built from 15 residues. Trimming left V 4 bases short and J 2 bases short, with 13 bases between. CDR3 sequence reads: CASSPGAGGNQPQHF. CDR3 in DNA: TGTGCCAGCAGCCCCGGGGCAGGGGGCAATCAGCCCCAGCATTTT.

This clonotype was seen repeatedly, ten times or more. The chain combines TRBV24-1 with TRBJ2-3; D is unresolved. Germline V gene sequence: CDR1 KGHDR, CDR2 SFDVKD. CDR3 length: 13 amino acids. V lost 3 bases to trimming and J lost 7 bases, with 10 bases between them. The CDR3 bases are TGTGCCACCAGTGATCCAGGACGGTATACGCAGTATTTT. The encoded protein is CATSDPGRYTQYF.

This clonotype was picked up many times. J is TRBJ1-2 and V is TRBV7-2; D not certain. Germline V gene data show CDR1 as SGHTA and CDR2 as FQGNSA. V lost 2 bases to trimming and J lost 4 bases, with 11 bases between them. The CDR3 totals 14 residues. The CDR3 region is CASSLTGSFYGYTF. The CDR3 DNA is TGTGCCAGCAGCTTAACGGGCAGCTTCTATGGCTACACCTTC.

At least ten counts were recorded for this clonotype. The V and J genes are TRBV5-1 and TRBJ2-5; D remains ambiguous. Trimming took off 1 base at V and 5 bases at J, with 9 bases between the two ends. The V gene's germline CDR1 is SGHRS and CDR2 YFSETQ. The CDR3 covers 13 residues. DNA for the CDR3: TGCGCCAGCAGCTTGCCCCAGAGCGAGACCCAGTACTTC. Protein sequence: CASSLPQSETQYF.

This clonotype appeared many times. The rearrangement links TRBV2 to TRBJ2-1; 9 positions match TRBD2. The CDR3 sequence is 15 residues long. Germline assignment: CDR1 SNHLY and CDR2 FYNNEI. V shed 7 bases and J 8 bases; nucleotides not matched to a gene: 12. DNA for the CDR3: TGTGCCAGCACCCCAGCGGGGGGCGTTGCGCATGAGCAGTTCTTC. The encoded protein is CASTPAGGVAHEQFF.

This clonotype has more than one count but fewer than ten. V is TRBV29-1 and J is TRBJ2-1, with D possibly being TRBD1 (5 bases). The V gene lost 5 bases and the J gene lost 12 bases, with 17 bases spanning the gap. This CDR3 comprises 12 residues. The V gene's germline CDR1 is SQVTM and CDR2 ANQGSEA. The chain's CDR3 is CSVSSMKGWQFF. In DNA form, the CDR3 reads TGCAGCGTTTCCTCTATGAAGGGGTGGCAGTTCTTC.

The chain is built from TRBV19 and TRBJ2-4, with TRBD1 matching 7 bases. The junction had 6 bases not matched to a gene; V was cut back by 5 bases and J by 5 bases. The CDR3 length is 14 residues. CDR1 is LNHDA and CDR2 is SQIVND in the germline V gene (reference sequence). For the CDR3, the DNA is TGTGCCAGTAGTGCCATCGACAGGGAAAACATTCAGTACTTC. Translating it yields CASSAIDRENIQYF.

This chain uses TRBV2 with TRBJ2-3; maybe TRBD2 (5 bases). CDR1 SNHLY and CDR2 FYNNEI come from the germline V gene. The V and J ends lost 6 bases and 11 bases respectively, with 24 bases between them. CDR3 length equals 15 residues. In nucleotides, the CDR3 is TGTGCCAGCAGAGGGAGTGGGTCTATCGCGAGTGGGCAGTATTTT. Amino acids: CASRGSGSIASGQYF.

This clonotype has at least ten counts. Compared with germline, one end of the junction differs, possibly owing to a read error. The chain combines TRBV7-7 with TRBJ2-7, with a tentative D call TRBD1 (5 bases). In germline, CDR1 is SSHAT, CDR2 FNYEAQ (reference sequence). The CDR3 covers 13 residues. In nucleotides, the CDR3 is TGTGCTAGCAGCTCCCCAGGGCTGGAAGAGCAGTACTTC. It yields the protein CASSSPGLEEQYF.

This clonotype was seen ten or more times. The chain carries TRBV20-1 and TRBJ2-7; 9 bases map to TRBD1. The CDR3 length is 17 residues. The germline CDR1 and CDR2 sequences are DFQATT and SNEGSKA (reference sequence). Trimming at V came to 0 bases and at J to 5 bases, leaving 14 bases not matched to a gene. Here the CDR3 DNA reads TGCAGTGCTAGAGATAGGTCGGGTGGGACAGGGAGAAACGAGCAGTACGTC. It codes for CSARDRSGGTGRNEQYV.

In this sample, this clonotype turned up many times. V gene TRBV7-2 combines with J gene TRBJ2-2; possible D gene TRBD1, 5 bases. Germline V CDR1 and CDR2: SGHTA, FQGNSA. V was cut by 5 bases and J by 2 bases, with 15 bases left in between. There are 16 residues in the CDR3. The CDR3 here is CASSSPRARNTGELFF. CDR3 in DNA: TGTGCCAGCAGCAGCCCCAGGGCACGAAACACCGGGGAGCTGTTTTTT.

This sequence joins TRBV5-1 and TRBJ1-2; possibly TRBD1 for D (5 bases). The germline CDR1 and CDR2 sequences are SGHRS and YFSETQ. The ends were cut back, 3 bases at V and 2 bases at J, with 8 bases in the middle. The CDR3 spans 13 residues. The CDR3 coding sequence is TGCGCCAGCAGCTGGGACGGGAACTATGGCTACACCTTC. Translating it yields CASSWDGNYGYTF.

The table lists this clonotype with a few counts. V and J are TRBV20-1 and TRBJ1-1; D may be TRBD1 (5 bases). Trimming took off 3 bases at V and 1 base at J, with 12 bases between the two ends. Germline V gene data show CDR1 as DFQATT and CDR2 as SNEGSKA (reference sequence). The CDR3 runs 14 residues. The CDR3 DNA reads as TGCAGTGCTAGGGGGGGTGGGGCGAACACTGAAGCTTTCTTT. This codes for CSARGGGANTEAFF.

In this sample, this clonotype turned up many times. The rearrangement uses TRBV7-9 and TRBJ1-1; D ambiguous. Between the trimmed V and J ends, which lost 1 base and 1 base, there was a span of 10 bases. The CDR3 spans 15 residues. CDR1 and CDR2 (germline): SEHNR, FQNEAQ (reference sequence). The CDR3 bases are TGTGCCAGCAGCTTAGGGGGTTGGGCGAACACTGAAGCTTTCTTT. Amino acid sequence: CASSLGGWANTEAFF.

The chain couples TRBV20-1 to TRBJ1-4; D call uncertain. The V and J ends lost 2 bases and 7 bases respectively, with 5 bases between them. Looked up from germline, CDR1 is DFQATT and CDR2 is SNEGSKA (reference sequence). This CDR3 has 11 residues. The CDR3 DNA is TGCAGTGCTAGAATTAGTGAAAAACTGTTTTTT. This sequence encodes CSARISEKLFF.

Many counts were recorded for this clonotype. The rearrangement links TRBV20-1 to TRBJ2-5; D unresolved. V was clipped by 3 bases and J by 2 bases, with 10 bases between them. The CDR3 is made up of 13 amino acids. Germline assignment: CDR1 DFQATT and CDR2 SNEGSKA (reference sequence). CDR3 sequence: CSARLPGQETQYF. In DNA, the CDR3 is TGCAGTGCTAGGTTGCCAGGACAAGAGACCCAGTACTTC.

This clonotype was found many times. This chain connects TRBV6-1 to TRBJ1-2, with 7 bases matching TRBD1. The ends lost 6 bases at V and 2 bases at J; junction bases unmatched: 12. The length of the CDR3 is 16 residues. The germline gives CDR1 MNHNS, CDR2 SASEGT. Here the CDR3 reads CASSVTGTATNYGYTF. The CDR3 DNA reads TGTGCCAGCAGCGTCACCGGGACAGCGACCAACTATGGCTACACCTTC.

This clonotype was counted many times. J is TRBJ2-1 and V is TRBV10-3; D is undetermined. V was pared by 2 bases and J by 8 bases, with 4 bases between. The germline CDR1 and CDR2 sequences are ENHRY and SYGVKD. The CDR3 is made up of 11 amino acids. CDR3 DNA: TGTGCCATCAGTGAGGGGGATGAGCAGTTCTTC. Translating it yields CAISEGDEQFF.

This clonotype was observed at least ten times. The chain carries TRBV20-1 and TRBJ1-5, with a weak D call TRBD1 (6 bases). Looked up from germline, CDR1 is DFQATT and CDR2 is SNEGSKA (reference sequence). Trimming removed 6 bases at V and 0 bases at J, with 15 bases between. CDR3 length: 15 amino acids. The CDR3 is CSAGDRRNSNQPQHF. The CDR3 DNA is TGCAGTGCGGGAGACAGGAGGAATAGCAATCAGCCCCAGCATTTT.

The sample holds many counts of this clonotype. J is TRBJ1-3 and V is TRBV28, with 7 bases matching TRBD1. The V gene end was trimmed by 6 bases and the J gene end by 2 bases; junction bases not matched to a gene: 7. The CDR3 length is 15 residues. Germline assignment: CDR1 MDHEN and CDR2 SYDVKM. As DNA, the CDR3 is TGTGCCAGCAGCCTCCACAGGGGCACTGGAAACACCATATATTTT. Amino acid sequence: CASSLHRGTGNTIYF.

The gene calls are TRBV12-5 and TRBJ1-1; D gene ambiguous. From germline, CDR1 is LGHNT and CDR2 FRNRAP. The V end lost 3 bases, the J end lost 8 bases, and 7 bases lay between the germline ends. CDR3 length equals 11 residues. CDR3 protein: CASGFGQEAFF. The CDR3 nucleotides read TGTGCTAGTGGTTTCGGGCAGGAAGCTTTCTTT.

In its sample, this clonotype was seen many times. The rearrangement joins TRBV14 to TRBJ1-1, with unresolved D. Germline values: CDR1 SGHDN, CDR2 FVKESK. The CDR3 contains 13 residues. V lost 3 bases to trimming and J lost 1 base, with 6 bases between them. CDR3 in DNA: TGTGCCAGCAGCCAGGGGTGGAACACTGAAGCTTTCTTT. It encodes CASSQGWNTEAFF.